The T cell receptor beta chain described here comes from a study of T cells generated in artificial thymic organoids (dated by TCRdb to about 2017). Study-wide context: The study compared TCR alpha and beta CDR3 repertoires of CD8 single positive T cells derived from in vitro artificial thymic organoids with the repertoires of thymic and peripheral blood naive CD8 T cells. The repertoire sequencing data shown were described as representative of three independent experiments.

Findings and caveats that apply to the study as a whole: The TCR clonotype diversity of organoid-derived CD8 single positive T cells was physiological and comparable to that of naive CD8 T cells from thymus and blood.

Non-mobilized peripheral blood was obtained from healthy adult donors. Primary CD8+ T cells were enriched with magnetic beads using the Miltenyi CD8+ T cell Isolation Kit. Blood naive CD8 T cells were FACS sorted as CD3+TCRalphabeta+CD8+CD45RO-CCR7+ before RNA extraction. For each sample, total RNA was purified from about 40,000 to 200,000 sorted cells using the RNeasy Micro kit, and RNA quality was checked on an Agilent RNA 6000 Nano chip. A few counts support this clonotype. Its antigen is still unknown. There are no base qualities to consult, and no much larger clone falls within one base. TCRalpha and TCRbeta libraries were amplified separately by semi-nested PCR with Advantage 2 and reverse primers in the TRAC or TRBC constant regions. The amount of total RNA used for first-strand cDNA synthesis ranged from roughly 3 to 500 ng. TCR cDNA libraries were made by 5'-RACE with the SMARTer PCR cDNA Synthesis kit, using a poly-dT primer for first-strand synthesis. Semi-nested constant-region reverse primers carried 5-nucleotide sample-specific barcodes, and products were cleaned with the Zymo DNA Clean and Concentrator-5 kit. As many as ten barcoded samples were combined into a pool, ligated to Illumina adaptors, and sequenced on an Illumina MiSeq as 2 x 150 bp paired-end reads. In the source study's methods: Demultiplexed reads were aligned using BLAT against a custom library containing all human TRAV, TRAJ, TRBV, TRBD and TRBJ combinations from IMGT. The best BLAT hits were picked using pslCDnaFilter (-maxAligns=1, -ignoreIntrons), and custom Perl scripts were used to calculate clonotype frequencies. The raw public reads went through TCRdb reprocessing: fastp at Q25, MiXCR clone calling, in-frame beta chains kept. Records with the same CDR3 protein are collapsed into one entry carrying the most frequent genes and DNA. In this record, the V and J calls reflect TCRdb's handling and not the investigators' own analysis. This sample gives about 5,600 distinct CDR3 sequences in total; around 32% of them show up just once. The top ten clones comprise approximately 2.4% of the sample.

From a lookup of the germline V gene (reference sequence), CDR1 and CDR2 are SEHNR and FQNEAQ. The CDR3 starts with the cysteine, ends with the phenylalanine, and has 15 residues. Only the CDR3 region is kept as DNA, spanning 45 bases read in frame from base 1. V was cut back by 2 bases and J by 2 bases, leaving a gap of 11 bases between them. The V and J segments used are TRBV7-9 and TRBJ2-3; confidence is insufficient to name the D gene. Sequences were obtained from naive CD8+ T cells from blood. Interpreted using the paper, the cell subset or site label stands for: CD3+TCRalphabeta+CD8SP T cells; for blood, CD45RO-CCR7+ naive CD8+ T cells. This receptor was obtained from a human donor who gave cord blood stem cells for thymic organoid culture, a cardiac surgery patient who gave postnatal thymus, or a blood donor (not recorded which). CDR3 region: CASSLPRVSTDTQYF. The sequence in DNA is TGTGCCAGCAGCTTACCTCGGGTTTCCACAGATACGCAGTATTTT.